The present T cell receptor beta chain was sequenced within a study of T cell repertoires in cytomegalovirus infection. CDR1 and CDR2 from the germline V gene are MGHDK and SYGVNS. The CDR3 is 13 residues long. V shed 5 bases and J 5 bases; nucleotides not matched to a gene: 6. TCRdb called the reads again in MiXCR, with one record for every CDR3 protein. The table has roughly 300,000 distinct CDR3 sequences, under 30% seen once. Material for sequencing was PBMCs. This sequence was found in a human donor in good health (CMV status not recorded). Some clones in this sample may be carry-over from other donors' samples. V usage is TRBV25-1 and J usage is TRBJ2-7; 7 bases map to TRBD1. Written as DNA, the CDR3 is TGTGCCAGCAGTCTGACAGGGCAGAACGAGCAGTACTTC. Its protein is CASSLTGQNEQYF.